The next 15 T cell receptor beta chains were all read from a single sample in a study of CD8+ T cells in alopecia areata. Extraction of RNA preceded its reverse transcription into cDNA, which served as the sequencing template. Here immunoSEQ multiplex PCR was the method, and the copy in TCRdb shows in-frame clones only, minus some. This sample has around 140,000 clones; around 47% occur once, and the top ten carry about 6.8%. The sequencing input was CD4+ T cells sorted from blood. The receptor set was obtained from a human donor with alopecia areata.

The CDR3 DNA sequence: TGTGCCAGTAGAGGGACTACATATGGCTACACCTTC. This codes for CASRGTTYGYTF. V and J are TRBV19 and TRBJ1-2; TRBD1 is a possible D gene (5 bases). This CDR3 region has 12 residues. Trimming took off 6 bases at V and 5 bases at J, with 10 bases between the two ends. Germline V gene sequence: CDR1 LNHDA, CDR2 SQIVND (reference sequence).

This clone turned up a few times. The chain links TRBV29-1 to TRBJ2-7; 12 bases line up with TRBD2. The germline V gene encodes CDR1 SQVTM and CDR2 ANQGSEA. V shed 1 base and J 5 bases; nucleotides not matched to a gene: 9. The CDR3 runs 16 residues. For the CDR3, the DNA is TGCAGCGTTGAAGGTTGGGCTAGCGGGAGGGCCCACGAGCAGTACTTC. Amino acids: CSVEGWASGRAHEQYF.

The J gene is TRBJ1-1, the V gene TRBV2; D might be TRBD1 (5 bases). The CDR3 runs 12 residues. In germline, CDR1 is SNHLY, CDR2 FYNNEI. The germline V and J ends were trimmed by 6 bases and 4 bases, with 9 bases remaining between them. CDR3 residues: CASRAQGTEAFF. As DNA, the CDR3 is TGTGCCAGCAGGGCTCAGGGCACTGAAGCTTTCTTT.

The chain combines TRBV2 with TRBJ2-6; D gene ambiguous. Germline V gene sequence: CDR1 SNHLY, CDR2 FYNNEI. The CDR3 loop spans 15 amino acids. V shed 5 bases and J shed 2 bases, with 10 bases lying between them. CDR3 in amino acids: CASSRRAAGANVLTF. CDR3 sequence (DNA): TGTGCCAGCAGTAGAAGGGCGGCTGGGGCCAACGTCCTGACTTTC.

Only a few counts were recorded for this clone. The rearrangement joins TRBV5-8 to TRBJ1-2, with D uncertain. Germline V CDR1 and CDR2: SGHTS, YDEGEE. CDR3 size: 15 residues. V lost 1 base and J lost 4, with 14 bases in between. The DNA for the CDR3 is TGTGCCAGCAGCTTGTTACAGAGATTTCGCTATGGCTACACCTTC. As protein: CASSLLQRFRYGYTF. Based on the CDR3 plus reference TRBV5-8 and TRBJ1-2, the full variable domain is EAGVTQSPTHLIKTRGQQATLRCSPISGHTSVYWYQQALGLGLQFLLWYDEGEERNRGNFPPRFSGRQFPNYSSELNVNALELEDSALYLCASSLLQRFRYGYTFGSGTRLTVV.

The table lists this clone with a few counts. In DNA, the CDR3 is TGCGCCAGCAGGGGGAGGGACAGGCAGTACTTC. Residues: CASRGRDRQYF. V is TRBV4-1 and J is TRBJ2-7; D is possibly TRBD1 or TRBD2 (7 bases each). Trimming pared 6 bases from V and 9 bases from J, leaving 12 bases between. The CDR3 covers 11 residues. In germline, CDR1 is MGHRA, CDR2 YSYEKL.

The J gene is TRBJ2-5, the V gene TRBV2; D not certain. Trimming removed 8 bases from V and 1 base from J, with 8 bases in between. CDR1 is SNHLY and CDR2 is FYNNEI in the germline V gene. The length of the CDR3 is 12 residues. The DNA of the CDR3 is TGTGCCAGCCTGGGATCCCAAGAGACCCAGTACTTC. Encoded protein: CASLGSQETQYF.

The V call is TRBV9, the J call TRBJ2-2; 11 bases map to TRBD2. CDR3 size: 18 residues. From germline, CDR1 is SGDLS and CDR2 YYNGEE. Germline trimming cut 2 bases from V and 0 bases from J; bases unmatched to any gene: 6. The CDR3 spells CASSVEVTSGANTGELFF. The DNA of the CDR3 is TGTGCCAGCAGCGTTGAAGTGACTAGCGGGGCGAACACCGGGGAGCTGTTTTTT.

V usage is TRBV29-1 and J usage is TRBJ2-1; TRBD2 matches 11 bases. CDR1 and CDR2 from the germline V gene are SQVTM and ANQGSEA. V lost 7 bases, J lost 5 bases, and 13 bases stayed unmatched. CDR3 length: 16 residues. The CDR3 loop is CSAGGPGTSGNNEQFF. The CDR3 DNA sequence: TGCAGCGCTGGCGGTCCCGGGACTAGCGGAAACAATGAGCAGTTCTTC.

CDR3 in DNA: TGTGCCAGCTCATGGGGGAACCAAGAGACCCAGTACTTC. It translates to CASSWGNQETQYF. The V and J genes are TRBV18 and TRBJ2-5; TRBD1 or TRBD2 may be the D gene (5 bases each). Germline V lookup: CDR1 KGHSH, CDR2 LQKENI. The CDR3 covers 13 residues. The V and J ends lost 5 bases and 0 bases respectively, with 7 bases between them.

This clone showed up just once. The chain carries TRBV27 and TRBJ1-2; no firm D call. CDR1 is MNHEY and CDR2 is SMNVEV in the germline V gene (reference sequence). CDR3 length equals 14 residues. V was cut by 5 bases and J by 4 bases, with 14 bases left in between. Here the CDR3 reads CASSPTTRPYGYTF. The CDR3, as DNA: TGTGCCAGCAGTCCAACCACAAGACCCTATGGCTACACCTTC.

This chain connects TRBV5-1 to TRBJ2-1, with D perhaps TRBD1 or TRBD2 (6 bases each). The CDR3 extends over 16 amino acids. The ends were cut back, 2 bases at V and 8 bases at J, with 20 bases in the middle. The germline gives CDR1 SGHRS, CDR2 YFSETQ. The CDR3 reads CASSLSGGGPGDEQFF. In nucleotides, the CDR3 is TGCGCCAGCAGCTTAAGCGGAGGGGGGCCTGGGGATGAGCAGTTCTTC.

This clone was detected a few times. The V and J genes are TRBV7-6 and TRBJ1-1, with a possible D match to TRBD1 (6 bases). In germline, CDR1 is SGHVS, CDR2 FNYEAQ. The length of the CDR3 is 16 residues. V shed 1 base and J shed 0 bases, with 12 bases lying between them. The CDR3 loop reads CASSLDQGRVNTEAFF. DNA for the CDR3: TGTGCCAGCAGCTTAGACCAGGGGAGGGTGAACACTGAAGCTTTCTTT.

The chain recombines TRBV7-2 with TRBJ2-5; D not certain. CDR1 SGHTA and CDR2 FQGNSA come from the germline V gene. V was shortened by 3 bases and J by 5 bases, with 4 bases between the two germline ends. This CDR3 has 11 amino acids. The CDR3: CASSFWETQYF. DNA for the CDR3: TGTGCCAGCAGCTTTTGGGAGACCCAGTACTTC.

The chain carries TRBV19 and TRBJ2-2, with 8 nucleotides matching TRBD1. This CDR3 has 17 amino acids. With V trimmed by 10 bases and J by 5 bases, 18 bases remained unmatched. Germline V gene lookup returns CDR1 LNHDA and CDR2 SQIVND (reference sequence). CDR3 nucleotide sequence: TGTGCCACGATAACGGACAGGGAGTATTATTTAACCGGGGAGCTGTTTTTT. Translated: CATITDREYYLTGELFF.